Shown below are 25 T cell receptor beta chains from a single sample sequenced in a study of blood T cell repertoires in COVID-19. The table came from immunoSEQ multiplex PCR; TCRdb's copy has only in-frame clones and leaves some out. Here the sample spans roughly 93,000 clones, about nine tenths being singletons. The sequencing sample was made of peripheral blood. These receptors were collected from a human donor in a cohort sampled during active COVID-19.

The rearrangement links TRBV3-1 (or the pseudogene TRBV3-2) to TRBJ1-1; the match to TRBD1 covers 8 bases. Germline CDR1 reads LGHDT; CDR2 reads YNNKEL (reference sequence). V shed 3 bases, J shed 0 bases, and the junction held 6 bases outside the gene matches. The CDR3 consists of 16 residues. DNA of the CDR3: TGTGCCAGCAGCCAGACAGGGGCATTCATGAACACTGAAGCTTTCTTT. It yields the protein CASSQTGAFMNTEAFF.

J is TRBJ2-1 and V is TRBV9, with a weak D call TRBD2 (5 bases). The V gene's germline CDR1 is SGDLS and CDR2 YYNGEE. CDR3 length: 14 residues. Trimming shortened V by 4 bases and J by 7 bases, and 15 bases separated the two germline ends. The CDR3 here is CASSIDLAMNEQFF. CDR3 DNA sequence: TGTGCCAGCAGCATTGACCTAGCAATGAATGAGCAGTTCTTC.

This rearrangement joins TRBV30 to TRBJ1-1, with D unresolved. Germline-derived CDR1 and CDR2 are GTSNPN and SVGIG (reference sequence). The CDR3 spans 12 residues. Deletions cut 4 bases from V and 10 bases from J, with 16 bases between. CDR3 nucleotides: TGTGCCTGGACCCGCACAGAGGAGGTAGCTTTCTTT. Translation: CAWTRTEEVAFF.

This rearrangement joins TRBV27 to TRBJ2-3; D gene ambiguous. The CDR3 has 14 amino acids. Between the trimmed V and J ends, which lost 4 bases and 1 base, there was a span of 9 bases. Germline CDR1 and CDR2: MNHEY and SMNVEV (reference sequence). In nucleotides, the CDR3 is TGTGCCAGCAGTTCCCCCCCCGGCACAGATACGCAGTATTTT. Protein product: CASSSPPGTDTQYF.

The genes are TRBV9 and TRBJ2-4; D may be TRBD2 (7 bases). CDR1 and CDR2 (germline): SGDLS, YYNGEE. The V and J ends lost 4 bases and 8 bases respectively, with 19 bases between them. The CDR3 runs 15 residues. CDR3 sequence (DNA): TGTGCCAGCAGCATGGGGGGGGCCGGTAAGGACATTCAGTACTTC. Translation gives CASSMGGAGKDIQYF.

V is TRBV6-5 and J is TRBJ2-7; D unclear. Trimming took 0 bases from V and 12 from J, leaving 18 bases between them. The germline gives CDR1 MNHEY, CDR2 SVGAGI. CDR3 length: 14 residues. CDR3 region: CASSYSRRTSRVYF. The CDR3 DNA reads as TGTGCCAGCAGTTACTCGCGGCGAACTTCGCGCGTGTACTTC.

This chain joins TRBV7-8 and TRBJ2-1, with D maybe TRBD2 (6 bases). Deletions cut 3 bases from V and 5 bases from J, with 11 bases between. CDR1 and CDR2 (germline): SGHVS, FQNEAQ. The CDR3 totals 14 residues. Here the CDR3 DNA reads TGTGCCAGCAGCTTGGCGCGGGGAAACAATGAGCAGTTCTTC. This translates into CASSLARGNNEQFF.

The DNA for the CDR3 is TGTGCCACCAGTGCAGACGGGTACACTGAAGCTTTCTTT. This sequence encodes CATSADGYTEAFF. This chain connects TRBV24-1 to TRBJ1-1; D is unresolved. Per the germline V gene, CDR1 is KGHDR and CDR2 is SFDVKD. The CDR3 has 13 residues. Trimming removed 5 bases at V and 3 bases at J, with 9 bases between.

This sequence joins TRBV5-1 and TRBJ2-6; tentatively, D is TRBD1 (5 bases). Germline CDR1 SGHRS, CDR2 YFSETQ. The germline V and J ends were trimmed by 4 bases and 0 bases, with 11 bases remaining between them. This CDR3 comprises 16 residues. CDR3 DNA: TGCGCCAGCAGCACCGGACAAATCTCTGGGGCCAACGTCCTGACTTTC. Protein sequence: CASSTGQISGANVLTF. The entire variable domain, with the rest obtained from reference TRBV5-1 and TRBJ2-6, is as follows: KAGVTQTPRYLIKTRGQQVTLSCSPISGHRSVSWYQQTPGQGLQFLFEYFSETQRNKGNFPGRFSGRQFSNSRSEMNVSTLELGDSALYLCASSTGQISGANVLTFGAGSRLTVL.

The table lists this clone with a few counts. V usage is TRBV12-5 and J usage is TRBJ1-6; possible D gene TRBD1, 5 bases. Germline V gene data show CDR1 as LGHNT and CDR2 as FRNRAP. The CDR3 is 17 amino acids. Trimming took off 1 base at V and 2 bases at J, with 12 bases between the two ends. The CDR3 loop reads CASGLDQQEPYNSPLHF. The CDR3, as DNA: TGTGCTAGTGGTTTGGATCAACAGGAACCCTATAATTCACCCCTCCACTTT.

The CDR3 spells CASSLDLQVNYGYTF. CDR3 DNA sequence: TGTGCCAGCTCACTCGATCTACAGGTTAACTATGGCTACACCTTC. The V call is TRBV18, the J call TRBJ1-2, with D possibly TRBD1 on 5 matching bases. CDR1 KGHSH and CDR2 LQKENI come from the germline V gene. The CDR3 spans 15 residues. V was cut by 4 bases and J by 1 base, with 13 bases left in between. The full variable domain, with the rest looked up from reference TRBV18 and TRBJ1-2, is NAGVMQNPRHLVRRRGQEARLRCSPMKGHSHVYWYRQLPEEGLKFMVYLQKENIIDESGMPKERFSAEFPKEGPSILRIQQVVRGDSAAYFCASSLDLQVNYGYTFGSGTRLTVV.

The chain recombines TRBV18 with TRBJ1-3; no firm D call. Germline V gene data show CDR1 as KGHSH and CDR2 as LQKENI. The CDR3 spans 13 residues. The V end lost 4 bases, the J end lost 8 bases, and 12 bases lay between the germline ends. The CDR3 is CASSLNGEDTIYF. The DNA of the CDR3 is TGTGCCAGCTCACTCAACGGAGAGGACACCATATATTTT.

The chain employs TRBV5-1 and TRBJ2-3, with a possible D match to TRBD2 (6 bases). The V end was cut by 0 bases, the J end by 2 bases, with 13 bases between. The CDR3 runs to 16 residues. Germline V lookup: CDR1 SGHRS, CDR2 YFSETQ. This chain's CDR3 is CASSLASGLDTDTQYF. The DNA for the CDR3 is TGCGCCAGCAGCTTGGCGTCGGGACTCGACACAGATACGCAGTATTTT.

CDR3 in amino acids: CASSSRGFQETQYF. The CDR3, as DNA: TGTGCCAGCAGCAGCCGCGGGTTCCAAGAGACCCAGTACTTC. This rearrangement joins TRBV5-4 to TRBJ2-5, with TRBD2 as a possible D gene (5 bases). The CDR3 is 14 amino acids. The V gene's germline CDR1 is SGHNT and CDR2 YYREEE (reference sequence). V dropped 4 bases and J dropped 1 base, with 11 bases sitting between them.

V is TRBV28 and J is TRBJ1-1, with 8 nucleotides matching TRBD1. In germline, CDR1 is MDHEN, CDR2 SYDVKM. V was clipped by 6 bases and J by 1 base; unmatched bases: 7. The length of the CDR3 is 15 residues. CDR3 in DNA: TGTGCCAGCAGACCACAGGGGGAAGGGAACACTGAAGCTTTCTTT. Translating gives CASRPQGEGNTEAFF.

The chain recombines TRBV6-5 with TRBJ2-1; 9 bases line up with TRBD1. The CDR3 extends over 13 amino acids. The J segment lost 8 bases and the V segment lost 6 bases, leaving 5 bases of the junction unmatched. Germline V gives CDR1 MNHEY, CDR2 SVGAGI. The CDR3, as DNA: TGTGCCAGCAGCGACAGGGGGGCGGATGAGCAGTTCTTC. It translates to CASSDRGADEQFF.

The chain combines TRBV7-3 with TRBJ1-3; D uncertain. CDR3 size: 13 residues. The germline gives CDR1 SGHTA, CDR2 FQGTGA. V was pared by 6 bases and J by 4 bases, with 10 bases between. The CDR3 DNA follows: TGTGCCAGCAGTCCCGGCGGCGGAAACACCATATATTTT. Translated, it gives CASSPGGGNTIYF.

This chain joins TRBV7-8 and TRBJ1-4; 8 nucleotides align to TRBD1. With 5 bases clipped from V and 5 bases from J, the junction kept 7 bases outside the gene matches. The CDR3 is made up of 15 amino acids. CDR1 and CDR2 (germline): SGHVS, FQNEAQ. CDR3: CASSPRDRLNEKLFF. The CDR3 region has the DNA TGTGCCAGCAGCCCCCGGGACAGGCTGAATGAAAAACTGTTTTTT.

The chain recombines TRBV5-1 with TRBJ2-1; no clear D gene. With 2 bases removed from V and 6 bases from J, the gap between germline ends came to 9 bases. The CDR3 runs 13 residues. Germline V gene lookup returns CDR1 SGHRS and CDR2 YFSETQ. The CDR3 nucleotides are TGCGCCAGCAGCTTTAGCCAGACCAATGAGCAGTTCTTC. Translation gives CASSFSQTNEQFF.

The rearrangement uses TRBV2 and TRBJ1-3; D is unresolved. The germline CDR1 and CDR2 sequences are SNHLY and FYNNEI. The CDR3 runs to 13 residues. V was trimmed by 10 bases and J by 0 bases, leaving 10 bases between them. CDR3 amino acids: CAILEDSGNTIYF. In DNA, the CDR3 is TGTGCCATCCTGGAGGACTCTGGAAACACCATATATTTT.

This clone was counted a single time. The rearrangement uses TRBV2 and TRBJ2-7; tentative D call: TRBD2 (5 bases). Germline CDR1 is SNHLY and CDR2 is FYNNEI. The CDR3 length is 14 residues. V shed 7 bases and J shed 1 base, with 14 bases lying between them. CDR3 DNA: TGTGCCAGCAAGAGTGGGAGCGGATCCTACGAGCAGTACTTC. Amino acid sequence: CASKSGSGSYEQYF.

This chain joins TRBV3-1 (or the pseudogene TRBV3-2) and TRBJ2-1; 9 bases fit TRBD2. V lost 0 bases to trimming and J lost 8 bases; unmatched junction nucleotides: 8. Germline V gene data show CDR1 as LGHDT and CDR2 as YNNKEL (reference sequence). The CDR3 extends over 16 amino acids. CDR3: CASSQDRDSGSYEQFF. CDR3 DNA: TGTGCCAGCAGCCAAGATAGGGATAGCGGGAGCTATGAGCAGTTCTTC.

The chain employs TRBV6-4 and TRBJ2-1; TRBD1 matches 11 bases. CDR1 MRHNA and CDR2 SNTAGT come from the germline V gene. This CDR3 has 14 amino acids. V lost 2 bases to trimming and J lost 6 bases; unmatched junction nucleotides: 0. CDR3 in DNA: TGTGCCAGCAGTGACGGGACAGGGGGCAATGAGCAGTTCTTC. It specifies CASSDGTGGNEQFF.

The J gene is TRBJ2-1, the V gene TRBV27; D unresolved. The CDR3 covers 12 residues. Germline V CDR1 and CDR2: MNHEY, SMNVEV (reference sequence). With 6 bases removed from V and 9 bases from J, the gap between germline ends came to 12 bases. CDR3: CASSSPTSEQFF. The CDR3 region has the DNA TGTGCCAGCAGCTCCCCTACGTCTGAGCAGTTCTTC.

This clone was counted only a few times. CDR3 loop: CASSSLADTQYF. The CDR3 DNA reads as TGTGCCAGCAGCTCGTTAGCGGATACGCAGTATTTT. The chain carries TRBV11-2 and TRBJ2-3, with TRBD2 as a possible D gene (5 bases). This CDR3 contains 12 residues. Germline V lookup: CDR1 SGHAT, CDR2 FQNNGV. V lost 4 bases to trimming and J lost 6 bases, with 8 bases between them.